This entry lists 3 T cell receptor beta chains sequenced from one sample in a study of cytomegalovirus exposure and HLA in healthy donors. Primers for the PCR totalled 60 Vbeta and 13 Jbeta. The table came from immunoSEQ multiplex PCR; TCRdb's copy has only in-frame clones and leaves some out. The data contain about 140,000 clones, around three quarters of them singletons. The sequenced material came from PBMCs. Every receptor here comes from a man in his thirties or forties in good health and CMV-seronegative.

The chain recombines TRBV19 with TRBJ2-7; D call uncertain. The germline V gene has CDR1 LNHDA and CDR2 SQIVND (reference sequence). The CDR3 totals 13 residues. V was shortened by 1 base and J by 2 bases, with 6 bases between the two germline ends. The CDR3 nucleotides are TGTGCCAGTAGTATAGGACTCCCCTACGAGCAGTACTTC. Encoded protein: CASSIGLPYEQYF.

The CDR3 here is CASSLMEATGELFF. DNA for the CDR3: TGTGCCAGCAGCTTAATGGAGGCCACCGGGGAGCTGTTTTTT. This chain uses TRBV7-6 with TRBJ2-2; perhaps TRBD2 as D (5 bases). V lost 2 bases, J lost 4 bases, and 8 bases lay in between. The CDR3 is 14 residues long. Germline V gene lookup returns CDR1 SGHVS and CDR2 FNYEAQ. The full variable domain, rest sourced from reference TRBV7-6 and TRBJ2-2, is GAGVSQSPRYKVTKRGQDVALRCDPISGHVSLYWYRQALGQGPEFLTYFNYEAQQDKSGLPNDRFSAERPEGSISTLTIQRTEQRDSAMYRCASSLMEATGELFFGEGSRLTVL.

V and J are TRBV2 and TRBJ2-3, with TRBD1 matching 9 bases. The CDR3 sequence is 16 residues long. Germline CDR1 reads SNHLY; CDR2 reads FYNNEI. Unmatched junction bases numbered 9, after V lost 6 bases and J lost 2 bases. Here the CDR3 reads CASRPNRGRNTDTQYF. The CDR3 region has the DNA TGTGCCAGCAGACCGAACAGGGGGCGGAACACAGATACGCAGTATTTT.